These 23 T cell receptor beta chains were all obtained from the same sample, sequenced in a study of blood T cell repertoires in COVID-19. This table comes from immunoSEQ multiplex PCR, and its TCRdb copy is limited to in-frame clones, with some not included. The data contain tens of thousands of clones, approximately 75% of them singletons. The sample consisted of peripheral blood. Receptors originate from a man older than 75 with acute or convalescent COVID-19.

This clone was seen more than once but under ten times. The chain combines TRBV24-1 with TRBJ1-1; 7 bases map to TRBD1. Germline V gene lookup returns CDR1 KGHDR and CDR2 SFDVKD. The CDR3 contains 17 residues. V was pared by 3 bases and J by 3 bases, with 12 bases of the junction left unmatched. This chain's CDR3 is CATSDTHRRQGDTEAFF. The CDR3 coding sequence is TGTGCCACCAGTGATACCCACCGACGACAGGGCGACACTGAAGCTTTCTTT.

The rearrangement joins TRBV9 to TRBJ2-2; 7 nucleotides align to TRBD2. This CDR3 comprises 16 residues. Germline CDR1 reads SGDLS; CDR2 reads YYNGEE. V was clipped by 4 bases and J by 6 bases; unmatched bases: 12. The CDR3 here is CASSPLGGFRAGELFF. As DNA, the CDR3 is TGTGCCAGCAGCCCATTGGGGGGGTTTAGGGCCGGGGAGCTGTTTTTT.

This clone was counted a single time. At one of its ends the junction is not consistent with the germline gene, which may arise from a read error. The chain employs TRBV5-6 and TRBJ2-1; 7 nucleotides line up with TRBD1. This CDR3 has 15 amino acids. Germline CDR1 is SGHDT and CDR2 is YYEEEE. CDR3: CASSLDRHFYNEQFF. CDR3 sequence (DNA): TGTGCCAGCAGTTTGGACAGGCATTTTTACAATGAGCAGTTCTTC.

The chain carries TRBV9 and TRBJ2-3; D is undetermined. Germline loops: CDR1 SGDLS, CDR2 YYNGEE. CDR3 length equals 13 residues. V was clipped by 0 bases and J by 2 bases, with 4 bases between them. CDR3 in DNA: TGTGCCAGCAGCGTAGCCCTCACAGATACGCAGTATTTT. Protein: CASSVALTDTQYF.

This chain uses TRBV21-1 with TRBJ2-3; whether TRBD1, the table's D call, matches the DNA was not checked. TRBV21-1 is an annotated pseudogene. The CDR3 contains 15 residues. The CDR3 region has the DNA TGTGCCAGCAGCAAAGGACAGGCTGGCACAGATACGCAGTATTTT. Translating gives CASSKGQAGTDTQYF.

The chain employs TRBV10-3 and TRBJ1-5; no clear D. The CDR3 contains 17 residues. Trimming shortened V by 0 bases and J by 6 bases, and 18 bases separated the two germline ends. CDR1 is ENHRY and CDR2 is SYGVKD in the germline V gene. CDR3 loop: CAISESTLELTSQPQHF. Written as DNA, the CDR3 is TGTGCCATCAGTGAGTCGACTTTGGAACTCACGAGTCAGCCCCAGCATTTT.

J is TRBJ1-4 and V is TRBV19; 7 nucleotides match TRBD1. V was pared by 6 bases and J by 7 bases, with 11 bases of the junction left unmatched. This CDR3 is 15 amino acids long. Germline CDR1 and CDR2: LNHDA and SQIVND (reference sequence). As DNA, the CDR3 is TGTGCCAGTAGAAGACAGGGATCAGCGGCTGAAAAACTGTTTTTT. As protein: CASRRQGSAAEKLFF.

The chain links TRBV5-1 to TRBJ2-2; a weak D match, TRBD2 (5 bases). V was shortened by 7 bases and J by 2 bases, with 12 bases between the two germline ends. This CDR3 comprises 14 residues. Looked up from germline, CDR1 is SGHRS and CDR2 is YFSETQ. The CDR3 region has the DNA TGCGCCAGCCGCGAGGGTAGTAACACCGGGGAGCTGTTTTTT. Amino acid sequence: CASREGSNTGELFF.

V usage is TRBV2 and J usage is TRBJ2-5; D not certain. The CDR3 sequence is 13 residues long. In germline, CDR1 is SNHLY, CDR2 FYNNEI. With 5 bases removed from V and 7 bases from J, the gap between germline ends came to 14 bases. The CDR3 here is CASSLDNGPTQYF. The CDR3 nucleotides are TGTGCCAGCAGTCTCGACAATGGCCCGACCCAGTACTTC.

This clone was seen a single time. The chain carries TRBV7-8 and TRBJ1-2; 9 bases fit TRBD1. The V and J ends lost 5 bases and 5 bases, in that order; junction bases with no gene match: 3. CDR1 and CDR2 (germline): SGHVS, FQNEAQ. This CDR3 has 13 residues. The CDR3 coding sequence is TGTGCCAGCAGCCCGGGGACAGGGTATGGCTACACCTTC. This sequence encodes CASSPGTGYGYTF.

This clone was detected only a few times. V and J are TRBV7-2 and TRBJ2-3; tentatively, D is TRBD2 (5 bases). Germline loops: CDR1 SGHTA, CDR2 FQGNSA. The CDR3 runs to 13 residues. The germline V and J ends were trimmed by 1 base and 6 bases, with 8 bases remaining between them. CDR3 DNA sequence: TGTGCCAGCAGCTTAGGGGTAGCGGATACGCAGTATTTT. Translation: CASSLGVADTQYF.

The rearrangement uses TRBV4-1 and TRBJ1-3; 7 positions match TRBD1. The V segment lost 0 bases and the J segment 2 bases; nucleotides outside the gene matches: 1. Germline-derived CDR1 and CDR2 are MGHRA and YSYEKL. The CDR3 length is 15 residues. Here the CDR3 DNA reads TGCGCCAGCAGCCAAGATAGGGGGCCTGGAAACACCATATATTTT. As protein: CASSQDRGPGNTIYF.

The chain joins TRBV6-1 to TRBJ1-4; D is unresolved. Germline V gene lookup returns CDR1 MNHNS and CDR2 SASEGT. V lost 2 bases and J 4 bases, leaving 8 bases between the germline ends. The CDR3 contains 14 residues. For the CDR3, the DNA is TGTGCCAGCAGTGAAAGCCTCCGTAATGAAAAACTGTTTTTT. Translating it yields CASSESLRNEKLFF.

The CDR3 spells CASSLDSFTEAFF. DNA for the CDR3: TGCGCCAGCAGCTTGGACTCTTTCACTGAAGCTTTCTTT. The rearrangement uses TRBV5-1 and TRBJ1-1, with unresolved D. The V end lost 0 bases, the J end lost 4 bases, and 7 bases lay between the germline ends. Germline-derived CDR1 and CDR2 are SGHRS and YFSETQ. This CDR3 is built from 13 residues.

The genes are TRBV11-3 and TRBJ2-3; a possible D gene is TRBD2 (6 bases). The V end lost 0 bases, the J end lost 6 bases, and 13 bases lay between the germline ends. The length of the CDR3 is 15 residues. Germline CDR1 is SGHNT and CDR2 is YENEEA. This CDR3 reads CASSLDGGAGDTQYF. CDR3 sequence (DNA): TGTGCCAGCAGCTTAGATGGCGGGGCGGGGGATACGCAGTATTTT.

The V and J genes are TRBV5-4 and TRBJ1-2, with 8 bases aligning to TRBD1. V shed 4 bases, J shed 4 bases, and the junction held 9 bases outside the gene matches. The CDR3 is made up of 15 amino acids. Germline values: CDR1 SGHNT, CDR2 YYREEE (reference sequence). The CDR3 loop is CASSQIGQGSYGYTF. CDR3 DNA: TGTGCCAGCAGCCAGATCGGACAGGGCAGCTATGGCTACACCTTC. The full variable domain, its missing parts supplied by reference TRBV5-4 and TRBJ1-2, is ETGVTQSPTHLIKTRGQQVTLRCSSQSGHNTVSWYQQALGQGPQFIFQYYREEENGRGNFPPRFSGLQFPNYSSELNVNALELDDSALYLCASSQIGQGSYGYTFGSGTRLTVV.

The rearrangement joins TRBV5-4 to TRBJ2-7; 7 bases are shared with TRBD1. The germline V gene encodes CDR1 SGHNT and CDR2 YYREEE (reference sequence). The CDR3 runs to 16 residues. V lost 0 bases to trimming and J lost 2 bases; unmatched junction nucleotides: 8. For the CDR3, the DNA is TGTGCCAGCAGCTTGGACAGGGGCGACGGCACCTACGAGCAGTACTTC. Amino acids: CASSLDRGDGTYEQYF.

The gene calls are TRBV6-4 and TRBJ1-5; D not certain. CDR1 is MRHNA and CDR2 is SNTAGT in the germline V gene. The CDR3 is 13 amino acids. The V gene lost 3 bases and the J gene lost 7 bases, with 10 bases spanning the gap. The CDR3 loop reads CASSDEGGQPQHF. The CDR3 DNA is TGTGCCAGCAGTGATGAAGGAGGGCAGCCCCAGCATTTT.

The rearrangement joins TRBV29-1 to TRBJ2-5; perhaps TRBD1 as D (6 bases). CDR3 length: 13 residues. Germline CDR1 and CDR2: SQVTM and ANQGSEA. V lost 7 bases to trimming and J lost 4 bases, with 16 bases between them. The chain's CDR3 is CSATDRPPETQYF. The CDR3, as DNA: TGCAGCGCTACGGACAGACCCCCAGAGACCCAGTACTTC.

The chain combines TRBV28 with TRBJ2-2; 7 nucleotides align to TRBD1. Germline lookup yields CDR1 MDHEN and CDR2 SYDVKM. V was clipped by 11 bases and J by 4 bases; unmatched bases: 7. The CDR3 runs to 13 residues. The CDR3 sequence: CAGQAAGTGELFF. Written as DNA, the CDR3 is TGTGCCGGACAGGCCGCGGGCACCGGGGAGCTGTTTTTT.

The chain links TRBV10-2 to TRBJ1-5; TRBD1 aligns across 8 bases. The germline gives CDR1 WSHSY, CDR2 SAAADI. This CDR3 contains 14 residues. V lost 6 bases to trimming and J lost 3 bases; unmatched junction nucleotides: 4. Written as DNA, the CDR3 is TGCGCCAGCAGCGGACAGGGTAACAATCAGCCCCAGCATTTT. Its protein is CASSGQGNNQPQHF.

The J gene is TRBJ2-5, the V gene TRBV19; the D gene is possibly TRBD1 (5 bases). The CDR3 extends over 13 amino acids. Per the germline V gene, CDR1 is LNHDA and CDR2 is SQIVND (reference sequence). Trimming left V 6 bases short and J 5 bases short, with 13 bases between. As DNA, the CDR3 is TGTGCCAGTAGAAACAAGGGGTCGGAGACCCAGTACTTC. Translated: CASRNKGSETQYF.

Notes on this clone: Other DNA sequences in the sample encode the same CDR3. V gene TRBV12-3 or TRBV12-4 combines with J gene TRBJ1-5; D is possibly TRBD1 (5 bases). The V and J ends lost 1 base and 7 bases respectively, with 8 bases between them. The CDR3 is made up of 13 amino acids. DNA of the CDR3: TGTGCCAGCAGTTTAGGGGGGGGGCAGCCCCAGCATTTT. Translated, it gives CASSLGGGQPQHF.